Presented here are 18 T cell receptor beta chains from one specimen sequenced in a study of T cell responses to AZD1222 COVID-19 vaccine. Sequenced by immunoSEQ multiplex PCR; TCRdb stores in-frame clones only, minus some. The sample shows roughly 140,000 clones, about 91% of them seen only once. The specimen was peripheral blood, collected on day 0 of AZD1222 vaccination. These receptors all come from an adult in good health.

This chain joins TRBV7-2 and TRBJ2-2; D could derive from TRBD1 or TRBD2 (6 bases each). There are 19 residues in the CDR3. The V gene lost 1 base and the J gene lost 2 bases, with 20 bases spanning the gap. The germline gives CDR1 SGHTA, CDR2 FQGNSA. CDR3 in DNA: TGTGCCAGCAGCTTAGGGGGACCTCGGAGGGGGATCAACACCGGGGAGCTGTTTTTT. Encoded protein: CASSLGGPRRGINTGELFF.

A few counts support this clone. This chain joins TRBV20-1 and TRBJ2-1, with 7 bases fitting TRBD2. J gave up 9 bases and V 5 bases, and 4 bases lay outside the gene matches. The CDR3 runs 11 residues. Germline values: CDR1 DFQATT, CDR2 SNEGSKA (reference sequence). The chain's CDR3 is CSAGLVAEQFF. The CDR3 region has the DNA TGCAGTGCTGGACTAGTTGCTGAGCAGTTCTTC.

This clone was detected once. The chain joins TRBV29-1 to TRBJ1-2, with D possibly being TRBD1 (6 bases). Germline loops: CDR1 SQVTM, CDR2 ANQGSEA. This CDR3 has 14 residues. Trimming shortened V by 0 bases and J by 4 bases, and 12 bases separated the two germline ends. The CDR3 DNA is TGCAGCGTTGAAGAGTGGGGGGACACCTATGGCTACACCTTC. Its protein product is CSVEEWGDTYGYTF.

V usage is TRBV19 and J usage is TRBJ1-5; a possible D gene is TRBD1 (6 bases). The CDR3 spans 14 residues. The ends were cut back, 7 bases at V and 6 bases at J, with 16 bases in the middle. Germline loops: CDR1 LNHDA, CDR2 SQIVND (reference sequence). CDR3 sequence reads: CASKRTERAQPQHF. The CDR3 nucleotides are TGTGCCAGTAAACGGACAGAGCGGGCTCAGCCCCAGCATTTT.

V and J are TRBV9 and TRBJ1-2; a possible D gene is TRBD1 (5 bases). CDR3 size: 15 residues. CDR1 SGDLS and CDR2 YYNGEE come from the germline V gene. The V gene lost 0 bases and the J gene lost 3 bases, with 12 bases spanning the gap. CDR3 in DNA: TGTGCCAGCAGCGTAGTTCCGGGGACTGACTATGGCTACACCTTC. This encodes CASSVVPGTDYGYTF.

The V call is TRBV19, the J call TRBJ2-5, with a weak D call TRBD2 (8 bases). Germline loops: CDR1 LNHDA, CDR2 SQIVND (reference sequence). The CDR3 extends over 15 amino acids. V dropped 4 bases and J dropped 7 bases, with 19 bases sitting between them. The CDR3 is CASSTGTARGGTQYF. CDR3 DNA: TGTGCCAGTAGTACCGGGACAGCCCGGGGGGGGACCCAGTACTTC.

The chain recombines TRBV5-1 with TRBJ2-3; 7 bases fit TRBD2. The CDR3 length is 15 residues. The germline V gene has CDR1 SGHRS and CDR2 YFSETQ. The J segment lost 3 bases and the V segment lost 1 base, leaving 5 bases of the junction unmatched. CDR3 in amino acids: CASSLRGRGTDTQYF. Here the CDR3 DNA reads TGCGCCAGCAGCTTGCGCGGGAGAGGTACAGATACGCAGTATTTT.

The chain links TRBV7-2 to TRBJ2-3; 15 nucleotides line up with TRBD2. CDR1 and CDR2 from the germline V gene are SGHTA and FQGNSA. CDR3 length: 18 amino acids. J gave up 2 bases and V 5 bases, and 8 bases lay outside the gene matches. The CDR3 sequence: CASSQGLAGGPFTDTQYF. The CDR3 coding sequence is TGTGCCAGCAGCCAAGGACTAGCGGGAGGGCCATTCACAGATACGCAGTATTTT.

This rearrangement joins TRBV14 to TRBJ1-1; 8 positions match TRBD1. This CDR3 spans 14 amino acids. Germline CDR1 SGHDN, CDR2 FVKESK. V was pared by 0 bases and J by 7 bases, with 4 bases of the junction left unmatched. CDR3 DNA: TGTGCCAGCAGCCAAGACAGGGGGCAGGATGAAGCTTTCTTT. Translated, it gives CASSQDRGQDEAFF.

This clone appeared a single time. The rearrangement joins TRBV18 to TRBJ2-7, with 7 bases matching TRBD2. After removal of 1 base from V and 5 bases from J, the junction contained 11 bases not matched to a gene. CDR1 and CDR2 (germline): KGHSH, LQKENI. The CDR3 is 16 residues long. The CDR3 reads CASSPRFSGIVHEQYF. The CDR3 DNA follows: TGTGCCAGCTCACCACGGTTCAGCGGGATCGTCCACGAGCAGTACTTC.

The gene calls are TRBV30 and TRBJ1-6; 7 positions agree with TRBD1. Germline V CDR1 and CDR2: GTSNPN, SVGIG (reference sequence). CDR3 size: 15 residues. V shed 5 bases, J shed 0 bases, and the junction held 4 bases outside the gene matches. The CDR3 nucleotides read TGTGCCTGGGGGACAGAGAGCTCCTATAATTCACCCCTCCACTTT. As protein: CAWGTESSYNSPLHF.

This chain links TRBV7-8 with TRBJ1-1; D gene ambiguous. The CDR3 totals 14 residues. The V and J ends lost 5 bases and 1 base respectively, with 11 bases between them. The germline V gene encodes CDR1 SGHVS and CDR2 FQNEAQ. In DNA form, the CDR3 reads TGTGCCAGCAGCGTCCTACTGGGGAACACTGAAGCTTTCTTT. The encoded protein is CASSVLLGNTEAFF.

The V gene is TRBV7-9, the J gene TRBJ1-2; D is unresolved. The CDR3 has 12 amino acids. With 2 bases removed from V and 8 bases from J, the gap between germline ends came to 9 bases. Germline loops: CDR1 SEHNR, CDR2 FQNEAQ (reference sequence). The chain's CDR3 is CASSLPEGGYTF. Written as DNA, the CDR3 is TGTGCCAGCAGCTTACCCGAGGGCGGCTACACCTTC. Using reference TRBV7-9 and TRBJ1-2 for the parts outside the CDR3, the full variable domain is DTGVSQNPRHKITKRGQNVTFRCDPISEHNRLYWYRQTLGQGPEFLTYFQNEAQLEKSRLLSDRFSAERPKGSFSTLEIQRTEQGDSAMYLCASSLPEGGYTFGSGTRLTVV.

The rearrangement links TRBV4-2 to TRBJ2-3, with 7 nucleotides matching TRBD2. The CDR3 is made up of 14 amino acids. V lost 4 bases to trimming and J lost 5 bases; unmatched junction nucleotides: 6. Germline V gene sequence: CDR1 LGHNA, CDR2 YNFKEQ. The CDR3 coding sequence is TGTGCCAGCAGCCGGGGAGGGAGCGTAGATACGCAGTATTTT. The encoded protein is CASSRGGSVDTQYF.

In this sample, this clone turned up a few times. The chain is built from TRBV4-3 and TRBJ2-7, with TRBD1 matching 9 bases. The CDR3 consists of 14 residues. V dropped 2 bases and J dropped 6; count of bases not matched to a gene: 5. Germline CDR1 and CDR2: LGHNA and YSLEER. CDR3: CASSQLGQGFEQYF. CDR3 nucleotide sequence: TGCGCCAGCAGCCAACTCGGACAGGGGTTCGAGCAGTACTTC.

This chain joins TRBV9 and TRBJ2-1, with a tentative D call TRBD1 (5 bases). Trimming removed 0 bases from V and 0 bases from J, with 10 bases in between. Per the germline V gene, CDR1 is SGDLS and CDR2 is YYNGEE. The length of the CDR3 is 16 residues. The CDR3: CASSVADSPSYNEQFF. The DNA of the CDR3 is TGTGCCAGCAGCGTAGCCGACAGTCCCTCCTACAATGAGCAGTTCTTC.

There are many counts of this clone. The chain is built from TRBV4-1 and TRBJ1-1; the match to TRBD1 covers 11 bases. CDR3 length: 13 amino acids. The V and J ends lost 3 bases and 10 bases, in that order; junction bases with no gene match: 4. The germline V gene has CDR1 MGHRA and CDR2 YSYEKL. The CDR3 reads CASSQDRGPPAFF. For the CDR3, the DNA is TGCGCCAGCAGCCAGGACAGGGGGCCTCCAGCTTTCTTT.

The chain couples TRBV5-8 to TRBJ1-3; TRBD1 is a possible D gene (5 bases). Trimming removed 3 bases from V and 4 bases from J, with 8 bases in between. The CDR3 length is 13 residues. The germline CDR1 and CDR2 sequences are SGHTS and YDEGEE. CDR3 in DNA: TGTGCCAGCAGCTGGAGGACAGGAAACACCATATATTTT. Its translation: CASSWRTGNTIYF.